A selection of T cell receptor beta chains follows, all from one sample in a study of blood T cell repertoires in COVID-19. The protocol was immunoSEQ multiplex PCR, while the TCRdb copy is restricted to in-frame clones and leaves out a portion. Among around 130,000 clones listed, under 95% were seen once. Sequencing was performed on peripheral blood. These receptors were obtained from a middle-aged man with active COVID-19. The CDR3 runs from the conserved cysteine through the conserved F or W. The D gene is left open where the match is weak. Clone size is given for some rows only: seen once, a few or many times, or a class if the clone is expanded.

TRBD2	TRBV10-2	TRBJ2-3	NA	TGCGCCAGCAGAGACCTTCGGACTAGCGGCTACACAGATACGCAGTATTTT	CASRDLRTSGYTDTQYF
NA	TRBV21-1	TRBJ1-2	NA	TGTGCCACCCCGGACAGGGGTGGTGGCTACACCTTC	CATPDRGGGYTF
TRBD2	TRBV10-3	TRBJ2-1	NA	TGTGCCGTCAAAGGAGAAGGACTAGCCTACAATGAGCAGTTCTTC	CAVKGEGLAYNEQFF
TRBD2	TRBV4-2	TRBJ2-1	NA	TGTGCCAGCAGCCAAGATCCGGGCTTCGGGAGGGCCGGTTACAATGAGCAGTTCTTC	CASSQDPGFGRAGYNEQFF
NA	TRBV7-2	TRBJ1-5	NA	TGTGCCAGCAGCTTTCGGGGAAATCAGCCCCAGCATTTT	CASSFRGNQPQHF
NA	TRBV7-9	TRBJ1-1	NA	TGTGCCAGCAGCCCCCTTGTCCCTGAAGCTTTCTTT	CASSPLVPEAFF
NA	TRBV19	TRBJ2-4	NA	TGTGCCAGTAGTCTCTACAGGGAGCTGGCTAACATTCAGTACTTC	CASSLYRELANIQYF
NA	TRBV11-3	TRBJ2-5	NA	TGTGCCAGCAGCTTAGGACTAGAAGAGACCCAGTACTTC	CASSLGLEETQYF
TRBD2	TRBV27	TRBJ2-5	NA	TGTGCCAGCAGTCTGACTAGCCGGCAAGAGACCCAGTACTTC	CASSLTSRQETQYF
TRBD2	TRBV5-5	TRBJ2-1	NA	TGTGCCAGCAGCTTGTCTGCGGGAGAATCCTACAATGAGCAGTTCTTC	CASSLSAGESYNEQFF
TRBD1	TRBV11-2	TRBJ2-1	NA	TGTGCCAGCAGCTTGCCGGGGCAGGGGGTGTTCGAGCAGTTCTTC	CASSLPGQGVFEQFF
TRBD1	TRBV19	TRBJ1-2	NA	TGTGCCAGTAGTATTTCGGAAGGACAGGGAATCTATGGCTACACCTTC	CASSISEGQGIYGYTF
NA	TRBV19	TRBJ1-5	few	TGTGCCAGTAGTCGGGGGGGGTTTCAGCCCCAGCATTTT	CASSRGGFQPQHF
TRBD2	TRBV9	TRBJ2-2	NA	TGTGCCAGCAGCGTCTTAGCGGGGAGGAACACCGGGGAGCTGTTTTTT	CASSVLAGRNTGELFF
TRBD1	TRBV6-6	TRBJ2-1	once	TGTGCCAGCAGTTCCGGACAGGGGAGGATGCAGTTCTTC	CASSSGQGRMQFF
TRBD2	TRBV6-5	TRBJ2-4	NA	TGTGCCAGCAGGGGACTAGTGGAAAACATTCAGTACTTC	CASRGLVENIQYF
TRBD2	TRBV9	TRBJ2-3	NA	TGTGCCAGCAGCGTATATGGCGGGCCGGGGGGAGATACGCAGTATTTT	CASSVYGGPGGDTQYF
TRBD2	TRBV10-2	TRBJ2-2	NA	TGCGCCAGCAGGGGTGCGGGGGGGGAACTAGCGGGAAACCCCGGGGAGCTGTTTTTT	CASRGAGGELAGNPGELFF
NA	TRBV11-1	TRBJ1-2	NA	TGTGCCAGCAGCGTAAAGGCAGGGGACCTGCGTGGCTACACCTTC	CASSVKAGDLRGYTF
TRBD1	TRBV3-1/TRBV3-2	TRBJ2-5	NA	TGTGCCAGCAGACAACAGGGGGCAGGAGAGACCCAGTACTTC	CASRQQGAGETQYF
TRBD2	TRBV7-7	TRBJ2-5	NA	TGTGCCAGCAGCTTAGGGCGGGGGAAGGTCGCAGAGACCCAGTACTTC	CASSLGRGKVAETQYF
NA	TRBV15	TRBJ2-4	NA	TGTGCCACCAGCAGAGATCTGATTCAGTACTTC	CATSRDLIQYF
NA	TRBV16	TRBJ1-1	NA	TGTGCCAGCAGCCAACCAGGACTGATGAACACTGAAGCTTTCTTT	CASSQPGLMNTEAFF
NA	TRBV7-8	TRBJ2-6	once	TGTGCCAGCCACGGGACATCCCACTCTGGGGCCAACGTCCTGACTTTC	CASHGTSHSGANVLTF
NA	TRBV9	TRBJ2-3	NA	TGTGCCAGCAGCGTACAGGGTGCTAGCACAGATACGCAGTATTTT	CASSVQGASTDTQYF
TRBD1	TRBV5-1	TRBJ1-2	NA	TGCGCCAGCAGCTTGAGACAACGGGACAGGGGGCAGAACTATGGCTACACCTTC	CASSLRQRDRGQNYGYTF
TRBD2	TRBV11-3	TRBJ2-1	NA	TGTGCCAGCAGCTTAGAACGAGCGGGAGGTTGGTCCTACAATGAGCAGTTCTTC	CASSLERAGGWSYNEQFF
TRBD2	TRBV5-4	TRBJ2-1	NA	TGTGCCAGCAGCCCCCCTCGCGGGAGGGCCCCCGATGAGCAGTTCTTC	CASSPPRGRAPDEQFF
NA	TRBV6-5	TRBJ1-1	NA	TGTGCCAGCAGTAACAGGGTTGGTGAAGCTTTCTTT	CASSNRVGEAFF
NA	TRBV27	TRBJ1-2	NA	TGTGCCAGCAGCCCCGGGGTTTTCTATGGCTACACCTTC	CASSPGVFYGYTF
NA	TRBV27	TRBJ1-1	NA	TGTGCCAGCCGGGTGAGGGGGGGCGCATCTGAAGCTTTCTTT	CASRVRGGASEAFF
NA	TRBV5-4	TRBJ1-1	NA	TGTGCCAGCAGCTTGGGGGCAGGGGACACTGAAGCTTTCTTT	CASSLGAGDTEAFF
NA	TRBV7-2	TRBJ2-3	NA	TGTGCCAGCAGCTCAACGGGAGTAGCAGATACGCAGTATTTT	CASSSTGVADTQYF
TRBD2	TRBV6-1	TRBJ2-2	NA	TGTGCCAGCAGTGAACCCCAGAAAAGACTAGCGAAGGACGCCGGGGAGCTGTTTTTT	CASSEPQKRLAKDAGELFF
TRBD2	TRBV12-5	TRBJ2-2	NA	TGTGCTAGTGGTTTGTGGACTAGCGGGTTCACCGGGGAGCTGTTTTTT	CASGLWTSGFTGELFF
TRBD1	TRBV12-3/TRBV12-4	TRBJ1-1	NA	TGTGCCAGCAGGAGACAGGGCGAAGCTTTCTTT	CASRRQGEAFF